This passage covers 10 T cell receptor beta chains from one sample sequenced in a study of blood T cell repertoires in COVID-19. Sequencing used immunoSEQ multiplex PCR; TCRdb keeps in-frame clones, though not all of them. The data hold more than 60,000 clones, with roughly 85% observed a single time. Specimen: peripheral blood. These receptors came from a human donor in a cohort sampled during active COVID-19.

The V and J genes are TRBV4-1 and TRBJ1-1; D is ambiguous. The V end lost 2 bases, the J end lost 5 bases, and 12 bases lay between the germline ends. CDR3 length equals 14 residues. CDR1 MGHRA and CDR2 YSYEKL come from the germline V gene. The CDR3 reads CASSQREDRTEAFF. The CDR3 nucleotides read TGCGCCAGCAGCCAAAGGGAGGACCGGACTGAAGCTTTCTTT.

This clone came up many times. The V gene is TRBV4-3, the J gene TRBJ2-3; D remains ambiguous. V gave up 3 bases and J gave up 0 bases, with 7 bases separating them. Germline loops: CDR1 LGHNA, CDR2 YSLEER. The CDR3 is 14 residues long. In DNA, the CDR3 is TGCGCCAGCAGCCATCTCCCGAGCACAGATACGCAGTATTTT. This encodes CASSHLPSTDTQYF.

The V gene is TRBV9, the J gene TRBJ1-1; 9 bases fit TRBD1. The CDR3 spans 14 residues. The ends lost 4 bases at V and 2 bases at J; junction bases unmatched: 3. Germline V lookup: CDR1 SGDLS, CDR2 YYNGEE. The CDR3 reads CASSRDRVNTEAFF. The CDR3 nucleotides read TGTGCCAGCAGCCGGGACAGGGTCAACACTGAAGCTTTCTTT.

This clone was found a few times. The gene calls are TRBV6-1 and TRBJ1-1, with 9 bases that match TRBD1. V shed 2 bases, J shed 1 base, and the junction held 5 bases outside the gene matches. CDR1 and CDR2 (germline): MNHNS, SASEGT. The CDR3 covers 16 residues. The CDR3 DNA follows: TGTGCCAGCAGTGAACAGGGGGGACAGGGGAACACTGAAGCTTTCTTT. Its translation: CASSEQGGQGNTEAFF.

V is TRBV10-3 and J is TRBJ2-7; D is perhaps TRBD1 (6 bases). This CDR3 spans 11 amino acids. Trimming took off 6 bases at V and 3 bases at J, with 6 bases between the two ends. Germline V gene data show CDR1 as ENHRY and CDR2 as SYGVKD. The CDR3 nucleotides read TGTGCCATCAGCAGGGGCTACGAGCAGTACTTC. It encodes CAISRGYEQYF.

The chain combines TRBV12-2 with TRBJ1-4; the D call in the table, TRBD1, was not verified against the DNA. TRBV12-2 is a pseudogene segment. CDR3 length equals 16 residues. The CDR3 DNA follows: TGTGCAAGTCGCACCCAGGGTGGTCCAGGAAGTGAAAAACTGTTTTTT. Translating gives CASRTQGGPGSEKLFF.

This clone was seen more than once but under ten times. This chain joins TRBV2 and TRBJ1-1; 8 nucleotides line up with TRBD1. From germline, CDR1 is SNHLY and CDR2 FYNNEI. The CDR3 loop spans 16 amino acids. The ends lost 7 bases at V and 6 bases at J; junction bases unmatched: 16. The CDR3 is CASIRRTGKAISEAFF. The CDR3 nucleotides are TGTGCCAGCATCCGGAGGACAGGGAAGGCGATTTCTGAAGCTTTCTTT.

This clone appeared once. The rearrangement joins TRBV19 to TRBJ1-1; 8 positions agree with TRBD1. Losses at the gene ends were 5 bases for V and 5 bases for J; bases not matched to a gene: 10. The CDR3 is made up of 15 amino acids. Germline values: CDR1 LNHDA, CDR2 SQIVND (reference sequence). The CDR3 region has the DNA TGTGCCAGTAGTTCTCCCCAGGGGGCTCTTACTGAAGCTTTCTTT. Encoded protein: CASSSPQGALTEAFF.

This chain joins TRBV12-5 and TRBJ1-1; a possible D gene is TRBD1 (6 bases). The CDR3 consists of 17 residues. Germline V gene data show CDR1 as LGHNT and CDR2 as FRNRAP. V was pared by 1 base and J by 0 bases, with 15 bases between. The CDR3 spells CASGLGRTQGMNTEAFF. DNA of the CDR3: TGTGCTAGTGGTTTGGGTCGGACACAGGGAATGAACACTGAAGCTTTCTTT.

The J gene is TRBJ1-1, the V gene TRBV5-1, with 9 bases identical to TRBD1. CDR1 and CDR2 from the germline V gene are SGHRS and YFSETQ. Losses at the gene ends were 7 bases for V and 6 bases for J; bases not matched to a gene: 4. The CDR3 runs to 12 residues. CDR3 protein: CASGQGTPEAFF. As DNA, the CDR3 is TGCGCCAGCGGACAGGGGACCCCTGAAGCTTTCTTT.